This is a list of T cell receptor beta chains from one sample in a study of blood T cell repertoires in COVID-19. The assay was immunoSEQ multiplex PCR, and TCRdb's table has in-frame clones only and misses some. The top ten hold roughly 3.5% of the sample, which has around 150,000 clones, about 80% seen once. The sample consisted of PBMCs or T cells enriched from blood (not recorded which). Receptor source: a woman between 55 and 75 years old who had recovered from COVID-19. The CDR3 runs from the conserved cysteine through the conserved F or W. A D gene is named only where the DNA matches it firmly. Clone size is shown for a subset of rows, as once, few, many or a class of expanded clone.

v_call	d_call	clone_size	j_call	cdr3_nt	cdr3_aa
TRBV10-2	TRBD1	.	TRBJ1-4	TGCGCCAGCATCGGACAGGGCGTCGGTGAAAAACTGTTTTTT	CASIGQGVGEKLFF
TRBV5-6	.	.	TRBJ2-5	TGTGCCAGCCAGGGGCAGGGGGGTCCCCAGTACTTC	CASQGQGGPQYF
TRBV6-6	.	.	TRBJ2-1	TGTGCCAGTGAACAGGGACGGAATGAGCAGTTCTTC	CASEQGRNEQFF
TRBV7-8	TRBD1	.	TRBJ1-2	TGTGCCAGCAGCTTACAGGGGGAACTTAACTATGGCTACACCTTC	CASSLQGELNYGYTF
TRBV19	TRBD1	.	TRBJ2-3	TGTGCCAGTAGTATGCGGCAGGGGGTACCAGATACGCAGTATTTT	CASSMRQGVPDTQYF
TRBV5-1	TRBD2	.	TRBJ2-5	TGCGCCAGCAGGTTAACGGGGGGTCCCGAAGAGACCCAGTACTTC	CASRLTGGPEETQYF
TRBV5-1	.	many	TRBJ1-1	TGCGCCAGCAGCTGGGGGCCAGCCGGTAACACTGAAGCTTTCTTT	CASSWGPAGNTEAFF
TRBV5-8	TRBD1	.	TRBJ2-7	TGTGCCAGCAGCCAGACCGGGACAGGGATTTACGAGCAGTACTTC	CASSQTGTGIYEQYF
TRBV7-2	TRBD2	.	TRBJ2-7	TGTGCCAGCAGCAAGCGGGGGGGCCGTTACGAGCAGTACTTC	CASSKRGGRYEQYF
TRBV5-1	TRBD1	.	TRBJ2-7	TGCGCCAGCAGCTCAGTGGGACAGGGTAACGAGCAGTACTTC	CASSSVGQGNEQYF
TRBV12-3/TRBV12-4	.	.	TRBJ1-5	TGTGCCAGCAGCCGCGACAGATATCAGCCCCAGCATTTT	CASSRDRYQPQHF
TRBV21-1	.	.	TRBJ1-4	TGTGCCAGCAGCAAACCCCCCCCCAGGGGCCGTGAAAAACTGTTTTTT	CASSKPPPRGREKLFF
TRBV21-1	.	.	TRBJ2-1	TGTGCCAGCTCCACGGGACAGGGGGGGAATGAGCAGTTCTTC	CASSTGQGGNEQFF
TRBV12-5	.	.	TRBJ1-2	TGTGCTAGTGGTTTGGTGCAGGGTACCTATGGCTACACCTTC	CASGLVQGTYGYTF
TRBV19	TRBD1	.	TRBJ2-7	TGTGCCAGTAGTATAGGCGGGACAGGGTTCGGCGAGCAGTACTTC	CASSIGGTGFGEQYF
TRBV5-5	.	.	TRBJ1-2	TGTGCCAGCAGCTTGCAGGAGGACAGAGGGTATGGCTACACCTTC	CASSLQEDRGYGYTF
TRBV27	.	.	TRBJ1-2	TGTGCCAGCAGTCCCGGACAGAACAGCTATTATGGCTACACCTTC	CASSPGQNSYYGYTF
TRBV5-4	.	few	TRBJ1-2	TGTGCCAGCAGCCTAGACAGGTTTGGCTACACCTTC	CASSLDRFGYTF
TRBV3-1/TRBV3-2	TRBD1	.	TRBJ1-2	TGTGCCAGCAGCCTCGAAAACAGGGGGCCTGGCTACACCTTC	CASSLENRGPGYTF
TRBV2	TRBD1	.	TRBJ2-7	TGTGCCAGCAGTGTCGACAGGGGAACCTACGAGCAGTACTTC	CASSVDRGTYEQYF
TRBV25-1	.	.	TRBJ2-2	TGTGCCAGCAAGAGGGGGGGGGCCGACACCGGGGAGCTGTTTTTT	CASKRGGADTGELFF
TRBV5-1	.	.	TRBJ2-7	TGCGCCAGCAGGAAACTGACTACCACCTACGAGCAGTACTTC	CASRKLTTTYEQYF
TRBV2	TRBD1	.	TRBJ1-1	TGTGCCAGCAGTGAAAGGACAGGGGGGAACACTGAAGCTTTCTTT	CASSERTGGNTEAFF
TRBV7-2	TRBD1	.	TRBJ1-5	TGTGCCAGCAGCTCCGACAGGGGGCAACAGCCCCAGCATTTT	CASSSDRGQQPQHF
TRBV27	.	.	TRBJ1-2	TGTGCCAGCAGTTTATTAGGGGATAATAATGGCTACACCTTC	CASSLLGDNNGYTF
TRBV10-3	TRBD1	.	TRBJ1-4	TGTGCCATCGCCGGGGACAGGGGGGATGAAAAACTGTTTTTT	CAIAGDRGDEKLFF
TRBV7-2	.	.	TRBJ1-5	TGTGCCAGCAGCTTAGGCGGCGGGACGGAGCAGCCCCAGCATTTT	CASSLGGGTEQPQHF
TRBV27	TRBD1	.	TRBJ1-1	TGTGCCAGCAGTTTGGGGACAGGGGGGAACACTGAAGCTTTCTTT	CASSLGTGGNTEAFF
TRBV25-1	TRBD2	.	TRBJ2-1	TGTGCCACCGCGACTAGCGGGGGGTCCAATTGGCAGTTCTTC	CATATSGGSNWQFF
TRBV2	TRBD2	.	TRBJ2-1	TGTGCCAGCGGTGTACGGACTAGCGGGGGGGCGAATGAGCAGTTCTTC	CASGVRTSGGANEQFF
TRBV14	.	.	TRBJ2-2	TGTGCCAGCAGCCAAGAAGAAGGGGCCCGTGTCAGCGGGCTTATCGGGGAGCTGTTTTTT	CASSQEEGARVSGLIGELFF
TRBV6-5	.	.	TRBJ1-1	TGTGCCAGCAGTTACTTCCGGGGGAGAGGGAACACTGAAGCTTTCTTT	CASSYFRGRGNTEAFF
TRBV30	TRBD1	few	TRBJ1-2	TGTGCCTGGGTGGACAGGGGGCGATACTATGGCTACACCTTC	CAWVDRGRYYGYTF
TRBV4-1	TRBD1	.	TRBJ1-1	TGCGCCAGCAGCCATCAGGGGGCGAACACTGAAGCTTTCTTT	CASSHQGANTEAFF
TRBV5-1	TRBD2	.	TRBJ2-3	TGCGCCAGCGGGGGGGACACAGATACGCAGTATTTT	CASGGDTDTQYF
TRBV29-1	TRBD1	once	TRBJ1-2	TGCAGCGCTGGAGGACAGGGGGGTGGCTACACCTTC	CSAGGQGGGYTF
TRBV6-5	.	.	TRBJ1-2	TGTGCCAGCACCCCCGCGGGTAATGGCTACACCTTC	CASTPAGNGYTF
TRBV19	TRBD1	.	TRBJ2-3	TGTGCCAGTAGTATTCGACACAGGGGAACTAGCACAGATACGCAGTATTTT	CASSIRHRGTSTDTQYF
TRBV7-8	.	.	TRBJ1-3	TGTGCCAGCAGCTTATTATCCGGCTTACCTAGACCCGGAAACACCATATATTTT	CASSLLSGLPRPGNTIYF
TRBV19	TRBD1	.	TRBJ1-1	TGTGCCAGTAGTTCCCGGGACAGGGGGCAGGGGAACACTGAAGCTTTCTTT	CASSSRDRGQGNTEAFF
TRBV29-1	.	.	TRBJ2-4	TGCAGCGTTGAAACCGGCGGGACCCCCTACTTC	CSVETGGTPYF
TRBV5-5	.	.	TRBJ1-1	TGTGCCAGCAGCTTGAACCAAAAGGGGGTCACTGAAGCTTTCTTT	CASSLNQKGVTEAFF
TRBV18	.	.	TRBJ2-7	TGTGCCAGCTCACCCGCTTCTAGTGGCACCTACGAGCAGTACTTC	CASSPASSGTYEQYF
TRBV7-2	TRBD1	.	TRBJ2-2	TGTGCCAGCAGCTTAGGTCCAGGGGGCAACACCGGGGAGCTGTTTTTT	CASSLGPGGNTGELFF
TRBV12-3/TRBV12-4	.	.	TRBJ2-3	TGTGCCAGCAGTCGGCAGGGGGATACGCAGTATTTT	CASSRQGDTQYF
TRBV14	.	.	TRBJ2-7	TGTGCCAGCAGCCTGGACAGTGGCGAGCAGTACTTC	CASSLDSGEQYF
TRBV24-1	TRBD2	.	TRBJ2-3	TGTGCCACCAGCTTTAGCGGGGGGGCCGGAGATACGCAGTATTTT	CATSFSGGAGDTQYF
TRBV30	TRBD1	.	TRBJ1-4	TGTGCCTGGGGGCAGGGGGCTGTTGAAAAACTGTTTTTT	CAWGQGAVEKLFF
TRBV5-5	TRBD1	.	TRBJ2-1	TGTGCCAGCAGCTTCAGGGGGCCGTATGAGCAGTTCTTC	CASSFRGPYEQFF
TRBV18	TRBD1	.	TRBJ1-6	TGTGCCAGCTCACGAGAGCAGGGGGTAAATTCACCCCTCCACTTT	CASSREQGVNSPLHF
TRBV7-8	.	.	TRBJ2-7	TGTGCCAGCACCACACTCCTTAGGCAGGACGAGCAGTACTTC	CASTTLLRQDEQYF
TRBV10-3	TRBD1	few	TRBJ1-1	TGTGCCATCAGTGGGACAGGGAGGTTCACTGAAGCTTTCTTT	CAISGTGRFTEAFF
TRBV5-1	TRBD1	.	TRBJ1-4	TGCGCCAGCAGCTCGAAGCGACAGGGCCTTAATGAAAAACTGTTTTTT	CASSSKRQGLNEKLFF
TRBV5-1	.	.	TRBJ2-2	TGCGCCAGCAGCCGAAACAGGGCGAACACCGGGGAGCTGTTTTTT	CASSRNRANTGELFF
TRBV4-1	.	.	TRBJ2-5	TGCGCCAGCAGCCAAGACCAGGGCCAAGAGACCCAGTACTTC	CASSQDQGQETQYF
TRBV2	.	.	TRBJ1-6	TGTGCCAGCAGTCCCCGGGAGCGGAATTCACCCCTCCACTTT	CASSPRERNSPLHF